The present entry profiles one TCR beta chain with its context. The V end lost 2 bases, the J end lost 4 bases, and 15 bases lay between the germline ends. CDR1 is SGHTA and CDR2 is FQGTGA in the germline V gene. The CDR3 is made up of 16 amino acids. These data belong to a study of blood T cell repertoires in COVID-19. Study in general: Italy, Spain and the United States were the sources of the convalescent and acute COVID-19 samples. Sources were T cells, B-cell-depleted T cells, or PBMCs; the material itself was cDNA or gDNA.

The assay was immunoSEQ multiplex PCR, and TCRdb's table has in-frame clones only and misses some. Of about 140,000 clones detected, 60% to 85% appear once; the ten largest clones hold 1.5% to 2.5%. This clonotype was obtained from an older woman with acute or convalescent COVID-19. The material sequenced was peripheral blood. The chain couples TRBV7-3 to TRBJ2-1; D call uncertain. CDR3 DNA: TGTGCCAGCAGCTTACGACTTGCCACGCGGTACAATGAGCAGTTCTTC. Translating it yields CASSLRLATRYNEQFF. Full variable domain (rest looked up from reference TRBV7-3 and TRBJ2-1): GAGVSQTPSNKVTEKGKYVELRCDPISGHTALYWYRQSLGQGPEFLIYFQGTGAADDSGLPNDRFFAVRPEGSVSTLKIQRTERGDSAVYLCASSLRLATRYNEQFFGPGTRLTVL.